What follows are 13 T cell receptor beta chains derived from one specimen sequenced in a study of blood T cell repertoires in COVID-19. Assay: immunoSEQ multiplex PCR; the TCRdb copy retains only in-frame clones and omits some. The table has 130,000 or so clones, around 75% seen once; the top ten hold roughly 5.2%. Sequences were obtained from peripheral blood. All receptors derive from a woman between 70 and 85 years old with COVID-19, enrolled during active disease.

The chain uses TRBV6-5 and TRBJ1-1; D is unresolved. Germline V lookup: CDR1 MNHEY, CDR2 SVGAGI. CDR3 length equals 13 residues. Trimming removed 7 bases from V and 5 bases from J, with 14 bases in between. The CDR3 is CASTASRSTEAFF. As DNA, the CDR3 is TGTGCCAGCACCGCCTCGCGGTCGACTGAAGCTTTCTTT.

This clone was detected once. The chain combines TRBV3-1 (or the pseudogene TRBV3-2) with TRBJ2-6; D not certain. Germline V gene sequence: CDR1 LGHDT, CDR2 YNNKEL (reference sequence). There are 15 residues in the CDR3. V lost 4 bases, J lost 1 base, and 8 bases lay in between. In nucleotides, the CDR3 is TGTGCCAGCAGCCCGCAGGTATCTGGGGCCAACGTCCTGACTTTC. It translates to CASSPQVSGANVLTF.

The V call is TRBV4-3, the J call TRBJ2-6; 7 positions match TRBD1. The CDR3 has 17 amino acids. Germline V gives CDR1 LGHNA, CDR2 YSLEER. V lost 1 base, J lost 4 bases, and 7 bases stayed unmatched. The CDR3 sequence is CASSQGSKGAGANVLTF. Here the CDR3 DNA reads TGCGCCAGCAGCCAAGGCTCCAAGGGGGCCGGGGCCAACGTCCTGACTTTC.

The gene calls are TRBV6-5 and TRBJ1-2; 9 nucleotides agree with TRBD1. CDR1 and CDR2 from the germline V gene are MNHEY and SVGAGI. The CDR3 runs 15 residues. J lost 4 bases, V lost 4 bases, and 7 bases had no gene match. The CDR3 here is CASSSGGTGTYGYTF. The CDR3 bases are TGTGCCAGCAGTTCGGGGGGGACAGGGACCTATGGCTACACCTTC.

In its sample, this clone was seen a few times. V gene TRBV18 combines with J gene TRBJ2-5, with D uncertain. V was cut by 3 bases and J by 3 bases, with 8 bases left in between. The germline CDR1 and CDR2 sequences are KGHSH and LQKENI. This CDR3 spans 13 amino acids. This CDR3 is CASSPGSKETQYF. CDR3 bases: TGTGCCAGCTCACCGGGCAGCAAAGAGACCCAGTACTTC.

The chain combines TRBV30 with TRBJ1-2; tentatively, D is TRBD1 (5 bases). Germline V gene sequence: CDR1 GTSNPN, CDR2 SVGIG (reference sequence). The CDR3 runs 15 residues. Between the trimmed V and J ends, which lost 0 bases and 2 bases, there was a span of 13 bases. CDR3 protein: CAWSVGQGRNYGYTF. The CDR3 bases are TGTGCCTGGAGTGTAGGGCAGGGTAGGAACTATGGCTACACCTTC.

This chain joins TRBV19 and TRBJ2-3; perhaps TRBD2 as D (5 bases). V was pared by 3 bases and J by 1 base, with 17 bases between. CDR3 length: 17 residues. The V gene's germline CDR1 is LNHDA and CDR2 SQIVND (reference sequence). The CDR3 protein is CASSILSGTAGTDTQYF. The CDR3 DNA sequence: TGTGCCAGTAGTATTCTCTCGGGAACGGCCGGCACAGATACGCAGTATTTT.

This clone was counted between two and nine times. The genes are TRBV6-5 and TRBJ1-1; the D gene is possibly TRBD1 (6 bases). Germline lookup yields CDR1 MNHEY and CDR2 SVGAGI. The V end lost 0 bases, the J end lost 4 bases, and 6 bases lay between the germline ends. The CDR3 totals 13 residues. The CDR3 sequence: CASSYSTGTEAFF. The DNA for the CDR3 is TGTGCCAGCAGTTACTCGACAGGCACTGAAGCTTTCTTT.

A remark on this clone: This sample includes further DNA sequences coding for the same CDR3. The rearrangement joins TRBV2 to TRBJ1-5; weak D call: TRBD1 (5 bases). The length of the CDR3 is 14 residues. Trimming cost V 6 bases and J 0 bases, with 9 bases left between them. Germline CDR1 reads SNHLY; CDR2 reads FYNNEI. The CDR3 coding sequence is TGTGCCAGCAGGGGGGGAAATAGCAATCAGCCCCAGCATTTT. This sequence encodes CASRGGNSNQPQHF. Drawing the rest from reference TRBV2 and TRBJ1-5, the complete variable domain is EPEVTQTPSHQVTQMGQEVILRCVPISNHLYFYWYRQILGQKVEFLVSFYNNEISEKSEIFDDQFSVERPDGSNFTLKIRSTKLEDSAMYFCASRGGNSNQPQHFGDGTRLSIL.

This clone was counted a few times. The junction departs from the called germline gene at one end, perhaps through a read error. This chain connects TRBV11-2 to TRBJ1-1; no reliable D call. The CDR3 is 12 amino acids. Germline values: CDR1 SGHAT, CDR2 FQNNGV. The CDR3 DNA reads as TGTGCCAGCAGCGTAGATAGACGGGTGGCTTTCTTT. It encodes CASSVDRRVAFF.

The chain links TRBV2 to TRBJ1-2; D not certain. Trimming removed 0 bases from V and 2 bases from J, with 7 bases in between. The CDR3 is 14 amino acids. Germline-derived CDR1 and CDR2 are SNHLY and FYNNEI. Written as DNA, the CDR3 is TGTGCCAGCAGTGAAGCTCCGGTGAACTATGGCTACACCTTC. Encoded protein: CASSEAPVNYGYTF.

The table lists this clone with a count of one. The chain uses TRBV18 and TRBJ2-3, with 9 bases lining up with TRBD2. The germline CDR1 and CDR2 sequences are KGHSH and LQKENI. This CDR3 spans 16 amino acids. The J segment lost 2 bases and the V segment lost 3 bases, leaving 6 bases of the junction unmatched. The CDR3 DNA sequence: TGTGCCAGCTCACCGCCGACTAGCGGTTCCACAGATACGCAGTATTTT. It encodes CASSPPTSGSTDTQYF. Full variable domain (outside the CDR3, taken from reference TRBV18 and TRBJ2-3): NAGVMQNPRHLVRRRGQEARLRCSPMKGHSHVYWYRQLPEEGLKFMVYLQKENIIDESGMPKERFSAEFPKEGPSILRIQQVVRGDSAAYFCASSPPTSGSTDTQYFGPGTRLTVL.

This chain connects TRBV5-1 to TRBJ2-1; D is unresolved. The CDR3 length is 14 residues. V lost 4 bases, J lost 2 bases, and 10 bases lay in between. Germline CDR1 reads SGHRS; CDR2 reads YFSETQ. Here the CDR3 reads CASSTENPYNEQFF. CDR3 DNA: TGCGCCAGCAGCACCGAGAACCCCTACAATGAGCAGTTCTTC.